This record looks at one T cell receptor beta chain sequence and its context. The antigen remains unidentified. Losses at the gene ends were 4 bases for V and 5 bases for J; bases not matched to a gene: 6. CDR1 MDHEN and CDR2 SYDVKM come from the germline V gene. CDR3 length: 14 amino acids. This sample was taken from a study of shared clonotypes between healthy human individuals. Study-wide points: On the whole, naive subsets had larger estimated richness than memory subsets had.

Assay: immunoSEQ multiplex PCR; the TCRdb copy retains only in-frame clones and omits some. The sample contains fewer than 3 million clones, around 92% of which appear only once. The chain links TRBV28 to TRBJ2-5, with TRBD1 matching over 8 bases. What was sequenced was naive CD4+ T cells from PBMCs. As to subset: CD45RA+ positively selected. This clonotype originated in a man between 18 and 35 years old in good health. Some clones in this sample may be carry-over from other donors' samples. The CDR3 spells CASSYGRQGETQYF. CDR3 bases: TGTGCCAGCAGTTACGGGAGACAGGGGGAGACCCAGTACTTC.